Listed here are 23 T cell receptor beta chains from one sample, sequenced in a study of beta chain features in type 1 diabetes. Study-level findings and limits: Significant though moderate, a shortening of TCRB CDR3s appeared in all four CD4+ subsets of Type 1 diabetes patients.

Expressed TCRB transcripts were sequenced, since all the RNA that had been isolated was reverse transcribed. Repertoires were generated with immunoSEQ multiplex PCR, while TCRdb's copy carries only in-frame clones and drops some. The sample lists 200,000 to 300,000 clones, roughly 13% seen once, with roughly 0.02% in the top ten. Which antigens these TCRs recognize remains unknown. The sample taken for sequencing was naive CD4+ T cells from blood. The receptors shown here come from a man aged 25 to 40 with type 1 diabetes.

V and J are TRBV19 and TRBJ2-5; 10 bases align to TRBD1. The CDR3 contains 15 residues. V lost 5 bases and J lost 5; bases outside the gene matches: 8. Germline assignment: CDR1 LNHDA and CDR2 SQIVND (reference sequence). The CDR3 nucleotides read TGTGCCAGTAGTTTGGGACAGGGGATTTGGGAGACCCAGTACTTC. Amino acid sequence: CASSLGQGIWETQYF.

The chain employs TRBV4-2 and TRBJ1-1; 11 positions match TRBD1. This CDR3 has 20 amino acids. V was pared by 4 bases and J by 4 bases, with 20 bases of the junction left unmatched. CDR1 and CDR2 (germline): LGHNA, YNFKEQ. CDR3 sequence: CASSLYSGKTDRGLGTEAFF. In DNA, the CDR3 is TGTGCCAGCAGCCTATACTCCGGCAAAACGGACAGGGGGCTCGGCACTGAAGCTTTCTTT.

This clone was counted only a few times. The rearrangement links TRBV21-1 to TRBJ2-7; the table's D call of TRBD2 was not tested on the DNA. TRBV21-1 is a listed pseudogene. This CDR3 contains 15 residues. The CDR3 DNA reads TGTGCCAGCAGCAAAGGGCGTCGGGGGGCGACCGAGCAGTACTTC. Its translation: CASSKGRRGATEQYF.

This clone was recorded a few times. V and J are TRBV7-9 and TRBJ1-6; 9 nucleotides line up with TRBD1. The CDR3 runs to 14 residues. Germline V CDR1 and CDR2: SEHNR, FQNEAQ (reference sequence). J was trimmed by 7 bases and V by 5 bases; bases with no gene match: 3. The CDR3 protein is CASSRGQGNSPLHF. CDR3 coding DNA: TGTGCCAGCAGCCGGGGACAGGGAAATTCACCCCTCCACTTT.

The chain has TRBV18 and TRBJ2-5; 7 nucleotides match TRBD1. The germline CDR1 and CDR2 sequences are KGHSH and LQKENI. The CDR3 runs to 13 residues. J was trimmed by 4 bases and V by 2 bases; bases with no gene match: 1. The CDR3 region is CASSPSGGETQYF. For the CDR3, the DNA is TGTGCCAGCTCACCATCAGGGGGAGAGACCCAGTACTTC.

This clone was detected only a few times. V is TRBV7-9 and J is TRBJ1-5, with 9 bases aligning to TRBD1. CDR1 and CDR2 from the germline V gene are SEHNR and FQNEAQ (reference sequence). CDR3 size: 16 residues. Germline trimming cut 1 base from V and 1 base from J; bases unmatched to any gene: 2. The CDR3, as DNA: TGTGCCAGCAGCTTAGACAGGGGGCTGAGCAATCAGCCCCAGCATTTT. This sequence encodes CASSLDRGLSNQPQHF.

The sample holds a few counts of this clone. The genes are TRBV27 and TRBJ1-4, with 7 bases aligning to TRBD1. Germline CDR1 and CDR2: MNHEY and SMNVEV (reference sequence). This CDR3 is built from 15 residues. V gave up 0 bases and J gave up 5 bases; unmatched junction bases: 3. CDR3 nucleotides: TGTGCCAGCAGTTTATCGACAGGGATCAATGAAAAACTGTTTTTT. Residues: CASSLSTGINEKLFF.

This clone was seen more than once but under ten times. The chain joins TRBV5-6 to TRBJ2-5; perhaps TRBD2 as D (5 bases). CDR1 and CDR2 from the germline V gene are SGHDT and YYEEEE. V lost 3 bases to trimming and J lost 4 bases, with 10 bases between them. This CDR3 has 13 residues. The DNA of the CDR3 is TGTGCCAGCAGCTCACCCCGGGGAGAGACCCAGTACTTC. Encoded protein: CASSSPRGETQYF.

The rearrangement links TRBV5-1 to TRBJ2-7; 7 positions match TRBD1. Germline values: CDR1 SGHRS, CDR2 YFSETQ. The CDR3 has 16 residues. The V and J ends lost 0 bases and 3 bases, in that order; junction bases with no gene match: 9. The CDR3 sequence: CASSLAPTGRFYEQYF. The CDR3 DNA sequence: TGCGCCAGCAGCTTGGCTCCGACAGGGCGATTCTACGAGCAGTACTTC.

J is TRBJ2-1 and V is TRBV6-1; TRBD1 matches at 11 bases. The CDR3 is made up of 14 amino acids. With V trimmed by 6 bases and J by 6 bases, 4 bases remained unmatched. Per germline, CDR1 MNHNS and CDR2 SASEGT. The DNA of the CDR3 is TGTGCCAGCAGGGCCGGGACAGGGGGCAATGAGCAGTTCTTC. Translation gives CASRAGTGGNEQFF.

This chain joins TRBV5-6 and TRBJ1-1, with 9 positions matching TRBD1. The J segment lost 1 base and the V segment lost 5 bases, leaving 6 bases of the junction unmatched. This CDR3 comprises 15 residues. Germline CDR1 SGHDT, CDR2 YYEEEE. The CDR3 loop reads CASRETGGRNTEAFF. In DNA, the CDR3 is TGTGCCAGCAGGGAAACAGGGGGCAGGAACACTGAAGCTTTCTTT.

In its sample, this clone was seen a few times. CDR3 bases: TGTGCCAGCAGCCGAAGGACAGGGGAACCCACCGGGGAGCTGTTTTTT. It specifies CASSRRTGEPTGELFF. The chain combines TRBV7-9 with TRBJ2-2; 9 bases line up with TRBD1. J gave up 4 bases and V 5 bases, and 8 bases lay outside the gene matches. There are 16 residues in the CDR3. CDR1 and CDR2 from the germline V gene are SEHNR and FQNEAQ (reference sequence).

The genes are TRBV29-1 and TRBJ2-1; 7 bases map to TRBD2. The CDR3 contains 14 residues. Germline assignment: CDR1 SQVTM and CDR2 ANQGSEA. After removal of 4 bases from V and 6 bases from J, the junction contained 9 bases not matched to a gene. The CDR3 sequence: CSVGDYLTFNEQFF. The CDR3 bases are TGCAGCGTTGGGGACTACCTAACTTTCAATGAGCAGTTCTTC.

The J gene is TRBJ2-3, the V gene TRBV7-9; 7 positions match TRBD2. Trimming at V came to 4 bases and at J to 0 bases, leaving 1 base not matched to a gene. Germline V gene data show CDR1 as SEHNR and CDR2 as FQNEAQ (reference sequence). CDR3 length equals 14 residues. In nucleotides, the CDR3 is TGTGCCAGCAGCTCCGGGGGGAGCACAGATACGCAGTATTTT. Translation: CASSSGGSTDTQYF. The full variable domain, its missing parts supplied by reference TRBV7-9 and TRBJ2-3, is DTGVSQNPRHKITKRGQNVTFRCDPISEHNRLYWYRQTLGQGPEFLTYFQNEAQLEKSRLLSDRFSAERPKGSFSTLEIQRTEQGDSAMYLCASSSGGSTDTQYFGPGTRLTVL.

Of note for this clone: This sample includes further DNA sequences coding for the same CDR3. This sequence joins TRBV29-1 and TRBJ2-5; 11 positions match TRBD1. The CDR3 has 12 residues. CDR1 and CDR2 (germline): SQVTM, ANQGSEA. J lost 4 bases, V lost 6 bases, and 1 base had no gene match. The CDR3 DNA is TGCAGCGTCGGACAGGGGGCAGAGACCCAGTACTTC. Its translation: CSVGQGAETQYF.

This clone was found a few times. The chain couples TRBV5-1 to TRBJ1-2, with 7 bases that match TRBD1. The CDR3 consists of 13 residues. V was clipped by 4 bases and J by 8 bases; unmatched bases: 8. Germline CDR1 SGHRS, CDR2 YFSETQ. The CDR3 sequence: CASSTTGSRGYTF. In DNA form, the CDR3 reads TGCGCCAGCAGCACGACAGGGTCGCGGGGCTACACCTTC.

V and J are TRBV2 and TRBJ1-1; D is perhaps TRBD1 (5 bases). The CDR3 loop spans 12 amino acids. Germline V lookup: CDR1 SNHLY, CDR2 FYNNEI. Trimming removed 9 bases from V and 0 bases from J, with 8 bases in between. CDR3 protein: CASNRLNTEAFF. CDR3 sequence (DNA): TGTGCCAGTAACAGGCTGAACACTGAAGCTTTCTTT.

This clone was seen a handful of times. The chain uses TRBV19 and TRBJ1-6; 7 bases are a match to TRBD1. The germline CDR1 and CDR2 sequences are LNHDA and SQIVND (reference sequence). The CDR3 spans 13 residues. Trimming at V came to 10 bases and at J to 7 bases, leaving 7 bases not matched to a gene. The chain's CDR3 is CATRRGRNSPLHF. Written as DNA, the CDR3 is TGTGCCACTCGAAGGGGGCGGAATTCACCCCTCCACTTT.

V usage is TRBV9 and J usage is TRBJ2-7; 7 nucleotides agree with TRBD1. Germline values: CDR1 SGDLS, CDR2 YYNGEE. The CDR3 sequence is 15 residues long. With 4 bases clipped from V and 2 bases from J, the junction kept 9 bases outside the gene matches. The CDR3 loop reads CASSLGQDQAYEQYF. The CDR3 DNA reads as TGTGCCAGCAGCCTTGGACAGGATCAGGCCTACGAGCAGTACTTC.

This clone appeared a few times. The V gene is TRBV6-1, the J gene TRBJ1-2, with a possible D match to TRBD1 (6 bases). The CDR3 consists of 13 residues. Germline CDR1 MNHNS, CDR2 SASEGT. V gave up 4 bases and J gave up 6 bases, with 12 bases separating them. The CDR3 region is CASSVQGLHGYTF. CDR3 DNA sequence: TGTGCCAGCAGTGTCCAGGGGTTGCATGGCTACACCTTC.

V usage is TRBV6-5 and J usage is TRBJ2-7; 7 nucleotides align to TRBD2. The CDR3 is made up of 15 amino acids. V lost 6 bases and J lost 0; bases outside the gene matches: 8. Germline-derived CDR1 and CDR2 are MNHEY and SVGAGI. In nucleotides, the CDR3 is TGTGCCAGCAGACGGCAGACGGGAGGCTCCTACGAGCAGTACTTC. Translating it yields CASRRQTGGSYEQYF.

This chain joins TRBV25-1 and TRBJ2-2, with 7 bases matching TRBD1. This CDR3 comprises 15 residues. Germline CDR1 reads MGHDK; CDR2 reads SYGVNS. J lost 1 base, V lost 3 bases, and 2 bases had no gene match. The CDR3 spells CASSDGTVNTGELFF. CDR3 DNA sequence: TGTGCCAGCAGTGACGGGACAGTGAACACCGGGGAGCTGTTTTTT.

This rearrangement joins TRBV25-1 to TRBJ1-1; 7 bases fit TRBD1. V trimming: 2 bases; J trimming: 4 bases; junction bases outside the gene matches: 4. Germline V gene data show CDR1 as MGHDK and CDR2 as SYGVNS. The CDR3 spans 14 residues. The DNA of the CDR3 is TGTGCCAGCAGTGAAAGGGGGCTTATCACTGAAGCTTTCTTT. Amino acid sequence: CASSERGLITEAFF.